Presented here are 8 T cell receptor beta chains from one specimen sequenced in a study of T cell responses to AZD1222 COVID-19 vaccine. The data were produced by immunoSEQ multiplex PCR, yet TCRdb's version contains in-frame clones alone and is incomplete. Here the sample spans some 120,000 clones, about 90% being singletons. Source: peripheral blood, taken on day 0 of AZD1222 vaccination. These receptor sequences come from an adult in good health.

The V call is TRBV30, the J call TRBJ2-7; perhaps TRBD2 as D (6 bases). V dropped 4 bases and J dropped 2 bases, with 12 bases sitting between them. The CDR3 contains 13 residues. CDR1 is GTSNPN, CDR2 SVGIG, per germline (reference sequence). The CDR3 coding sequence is TGTGCCTGGACCCCGGGGGAGACCTACGAGCAGTACTTC. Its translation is CAWTPGETYEQYF.

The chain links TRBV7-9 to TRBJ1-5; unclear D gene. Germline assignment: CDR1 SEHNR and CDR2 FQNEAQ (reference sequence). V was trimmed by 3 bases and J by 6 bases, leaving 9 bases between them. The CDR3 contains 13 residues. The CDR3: CASSLANGQPQHF. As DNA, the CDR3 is TGTGCCAGCAGCTTGGCCAACGGTCAGCCCCAGCATTTT.

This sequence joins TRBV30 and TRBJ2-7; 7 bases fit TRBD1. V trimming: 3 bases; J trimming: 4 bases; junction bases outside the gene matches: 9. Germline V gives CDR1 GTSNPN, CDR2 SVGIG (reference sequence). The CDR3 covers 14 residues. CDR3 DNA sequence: TGTGCCTGGAGAGCCGGGACAGCGTTATACGAGCAGTACTTC. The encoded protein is CAWRAGTALYEQYF.

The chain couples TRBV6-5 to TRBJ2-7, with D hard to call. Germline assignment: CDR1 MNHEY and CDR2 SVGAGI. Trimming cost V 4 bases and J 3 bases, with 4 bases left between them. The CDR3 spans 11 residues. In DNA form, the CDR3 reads TGTGCCAGCAGTTGGGACTACGAGCAGTACTTC. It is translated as CASSWDYEQYF.

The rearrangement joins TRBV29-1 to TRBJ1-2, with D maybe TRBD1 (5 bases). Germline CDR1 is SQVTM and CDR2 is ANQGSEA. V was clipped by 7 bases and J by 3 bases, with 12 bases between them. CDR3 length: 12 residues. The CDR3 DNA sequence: TGCAGCGCTAGAAGAGGGGACTATGGCTACACCTTC. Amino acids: CSARRGDYGYTF.

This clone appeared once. The CDR3 reads CASSLSQGRSPLHF. The CDR3 DNA sequence: TGTGCCAGCAGTTTATCACAGGGTAGATCACCCCTCCACTTT. The chain carries TRBV27 and TRBJ1-6, with D possibly TRBD1 on 6 matching bases. Germline CDR1 is MNHEY and CDR2 is SMNVEV (reference sequence). V lost 0 bases, J lost 10 bases, and 10 bases lay in between. The CDR3 extends over 14 amino acids.

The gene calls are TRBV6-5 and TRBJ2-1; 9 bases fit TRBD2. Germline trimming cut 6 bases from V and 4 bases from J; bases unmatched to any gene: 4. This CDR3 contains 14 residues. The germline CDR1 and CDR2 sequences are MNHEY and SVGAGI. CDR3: CASSVGLAYNEQFF. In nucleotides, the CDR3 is TGTGCCAGCAGCGTAGGACTAGCGTACAATGAGCAGTTCTTC.

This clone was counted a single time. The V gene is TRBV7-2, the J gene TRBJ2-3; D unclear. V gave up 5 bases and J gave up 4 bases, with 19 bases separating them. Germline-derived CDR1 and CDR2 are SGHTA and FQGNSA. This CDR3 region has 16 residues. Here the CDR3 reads CASSVNSLLRPDTQYF. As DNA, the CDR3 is TGTGCCAGCAGCGTCAACTCATTACTGAGGCCAGATACGCAGTATTTT.